This T cell receptor beta chain stems from a study of CD8+CD57+ T cells in acquired aplastic anemia. About the research overall: CD4+ and CD8+ cells, once sorted, gave DNA averaging approximately 3.3 ug.

The germline V gene has CDR1 SGHVS and CDR2 FNYEAQ. V lost 3 bases and J 3 bases, leaving 8 bases between the germline ends. This CDR3 region has 13 residues. Sequencing involved patients with CD8+CD57+ cell expansion previously shown by flow cytometry. This clonotype came up many times. Both TCR beta VDJ combination and CDR3 sequence profiling were carried out. Genomic DNA was the template for this profiling. MiXCR, run by TCRdb on the reads, gives a single entry per CDR3 protein. The sample lists about 150,000 distinct CDR3 sequences; approximately 52% were seen once. The sequencing input was sorted CD4+, CD8+, or CD8+CD57+ T cells (not recorded which) from PBMCs. This sequence was found in a human donor with aplastic anemia. The rearrangement links TRBV7-6 to TRBJ2-5; D is ambiguous. CDR3 amino acids: CASSLAMEETQYF. CDR3 nucleotide sequence: TGTGCCAGCAGCTTGGCCATGGAAGAGACCCAGTACTTC.